This passage covers 10 T cell receptor beta chains from one sample sequenced in a study of T-cell memory formation after mild COVID-19. TCRdb reprocessed the 5' RACE reads via MiXCR and lists one record per CDR3 protein. The sample records roughly 560,000 distinct CDR3 sequences, about 20% being singletons. The specimen was PBMCs or a T cell subset sorted from them (not recorded which). Receptors originate from an adult woman who had mild COVID-19 (a few samples of this study predate the infection). Cell type and time point are not known.

This clonotype was seen many times. The rearrangement joins TRBV5-1 to TRBJ1-1; perhaps TRBD1 as D (5 bases). The CDR3 runs 15 residues. CDR1 is SGHRS, CDR2 YFSETQ, per germline. Trimming cost V 4 bases and J 4 bases, with 17 bases left between them. The CDR3 loop is CASSLVPGPSTEAFF. Here the CDR3 DNA reads TGCGCCAGCAGCCTAGTCCCAGGGCCGAGCACTGAAGCTTTCTTT.

This clonotype showed up just a few times. The rearrangement uses TRBV7-9 and TRBJ1-3; TRBD1 might be the D (5 bases). The length of the CDR3 is 15 residues. Trimming removed 2 bases at V and 3 bases at J, with 11 bases between. CDR1 and CDR2 (germline): SEHNR, FQNEAQ (reference sequence). The CDR3 protein is CASSLTRQRGNTIYF. The CDR3 DNA reads as TGTGCCAGCAGCTTAACCCGACAGCGTGGAAACACCATATATTTT.

The chain is built from TRBV7-2 and TRBJ2-1; 14 bases match TRBD2. V trimming: 1 base; J trimming: 3 bases; junction bases outside the gene matches: 5. Germline values: CDR1 SGHTA, CDR2 FQGNSA. The CDR3 is 18 residues long. The CDR3 bases are TGTGCCAGCAGCTTAGGACTAGCGGGAGGGCCGAGCTACAATGAGCAGTTCTTC. Translating it yields CASSLGLAGGPSYNEQFF.

The gene calls are TRBV9 and TRBJ2-1; 8 nucleotides align to TRBD1. From germline, CDR1 is SGDLS and CDR2 YYNGEE. The CDR3 spans 15 residues. The V gene end was trimmed by 3 bases and the J gene end by 7 bases; junction bases not matched to a gene: 9. CDR3 amino acids: CASSAEGQVINEQFF. CDR3 nucleotide sequence: TGTGCCAGCAGCGCAGAGGGACAGGTTATTAATGAGCAGTTCTTC.

This clonotype was recorded at least ten times. Written as DNA, the CDR3 is TGTGCCAGCAACTCTAATAGGGGACCACTGAACACTGAAGCTTTCTTT. Translated: CASNSNRGPLNTEAFF. The chain couples TRBV7-9 to TRBJ1-1; TRBD1 is a possible D gene (5 bases). CDR1 is SEHNR, CDR2 FQNEAQ, per germline (reference sequence). Deletions cut 7 bases from V and 0 bases from J, with 18 bases between. The CDR3 is made up of 16 amino acids.

The sample holds a few counts of this clonotype. V gene TRBV9 combines with J gene TRBJ2-7, with D possibly being TRBD2 (5 bases). The CDR3 runs to 16 residues. CDR1 and CDR2 (germline): SGDLS, YYNGEE. Trimming removed 4 bases from V and 3 bases from J, with 20 bases in between. The CDR3 protein is CASSLGVSSLSYEQYF. DNA of the CDR3: TGTGCCAGCAGCCTCGGGGTGTCCAGCCTCAGCTACGAGCAGTACTTC.

This clonotype appeared many times. This chain connects TRBV28 to TRBJ2-1; weak D call: TRBD1 (5 bases). The V and J ends lost 2 bases and 6 bases respectively, with 11 bases between them. The germline V gene encodes CDR1 MDHEN and CDR2 SYDVKM. The CDR3 is 14 residues long. CDR3 in amino acids: CASSLVARVNEQFF. The CDR3 coding sequence is TGTGCCAGCAGTTTAGTAGCCAGGGTCAATGAGCAGTTCTTC.

This clonotype was counted between two and nine times. The chain combines TRBV7-8 with TRBJ1-5; D gene uncertain. V shed 3 bases and J shed 1 base, with 13 bases lying between them. CDR1 is SGHVS, CDR2 FQNEAQ, per germline. This CDR3 spans 16 amino acids. The CDR3 DNA sequence: TGTGCCAGCAGCTTGGGAAGGACGGGGAGCAATCAGCCCCAGCATTTT. It yields the protein CASSLGRTGSNQPQHF.

V gene TRBV29-1 combines with J gene TRBJ2-3, with TRBD2 matching over 11 bases. V shed 8 bases, J shed 5 bases, and the junction held 18 bases outside the gene matches. CDR1 and CDR2 (germline): SQVTM, ANQGSEA. The CDR3 is made up of 17 amino acids. The CDR3 protein is CSTEWASGGYIEDTQYF. CDR3 DNA: TGCAGCACTGAATGGGCTAGCGGGGGGTATATAGAAGATACGCAGTATTTT.

The chain has TRBV24-1 and TRBJ1-1; 7 bases agree with TRBD1. V was clipped by 4 bases and J by 11 bases; unmatched bases: 9. The CDR3 extends over 13 amino acids. Germline loops: CDR1 KGHDR, CDR2 SFDVKD. The CDR3 loop is CATSDHTGDGAFF. The CDR3 DNA sequence: TGTGCCACCAGTGACCATACAGGGGACGGGGCTTTCTTT.